This TCR beta chain was recovered during a study of cytomegalovirus exposure and HLA in healthy donors. Germline assignment: CDR1 SGHAT and CDR2 FQNNGV. The CDR3 runs 15 residues. The trim removed 0 bases at V and 7 bases at J, leaving 5 bases unmatched. In the case of this clone: Its matching antigen is unknown.

Study-wide points: A likely sequencing artifact accounted for one observed cluster of highly shared sequence variants. Follow-up analysis found HLA locus-dependent TCR association rates, highest for DRB1 and lowest for HLA-C.

Donors had nominal health at sampling but likely had unrecorded immune exposures. The PCR had 60 Vbeta and 13 Jbeta primers. Clones were sequenced by immunoSEQ multiplex PCR, and TCRdb holds only the in-frame ones, with some missing. This sample has nearly 110,000 clones, with roughly 73% found just once. The chain uses TRBV11-2 and TRBJ2-7; TRBD2 aligns across 11 bases. Specimen: PBMCs. The source is a man aged 35-49 years in good health and CMV-seronegative. CDR3 nucleotides: TGTGCCAGCAGCTTAGATATAGCGGGGGGGCGGGAGCAGTACTTC. It specifies CASSLDIAGGREQYF.